This T cell receptor (beta chain) derives from a study of beta chain features in type 1 diabetes. Germline V gene sequence: CDR1 SNHLY, CDR2 FYNNEI. The germline V and J ends were trimmed by 2 bases and 4 bases, with 13 bases remaining between them. This CDR3 region has 15 residues. Sequencing targeted expressed TCRB transcripts, as all isolated RNA had been reverse transcribed. TCRdb's copy holds only in-frame clones and misses some; the assay was immunoSEQ multiplex PCR. The data show 970,000 or so clones, roughly a sixth seen once. Only a few counts were recorded for this clone. The source of this sequence is a woman aged 18-29 years in good health. The V gene is TRBV2, the J gene TRBJ2-3; D is unresolved. The sequenced sample was naive CD4+ T cells from blood. CDR3 in amino acids: CASSELLVGADTQYF. The CDR3 DNA is TGTGCCAGCAGTGAACTGCTAGTTGGAGCAGATACGCAGTATTTT.